This TCR beta chain was captured by sequencing in a study of T cell responses to AZD1222 COVID-19 vaccine. Study-wide results and caveats: It was only after the peak T cell response that any repertoires were sampled.

The germline CDR1 and CDR2 sequences are MDHEN and SYDVKM. V was pared by 2 bases and J by 3 bases, with 11 bases between. This CDR3 is 15 amino acids long. With regard to this clone: The antigen is unknown.

Sequencing used immunoSEQ multiplex PCR; TCRdb keeps in-frame clones, though not all of them. The sample comprises around 140,000 clones, approximately 90% of which are singletons, and 6.9% rests with the top ten. The sequence was obtained from an adult in good health. The chain has TRBV28 and TRBJ1-3; D unresolved. Material: peripheral blood, obtained on day 0 of AZD1222 vaccination. CDR3 amino acids: CASSLIGSGGNTIYF. CDR3 bases: TGTGCCAGCAGTTTAATCGGGTCTGGTGGAAACACCATATATTTT.